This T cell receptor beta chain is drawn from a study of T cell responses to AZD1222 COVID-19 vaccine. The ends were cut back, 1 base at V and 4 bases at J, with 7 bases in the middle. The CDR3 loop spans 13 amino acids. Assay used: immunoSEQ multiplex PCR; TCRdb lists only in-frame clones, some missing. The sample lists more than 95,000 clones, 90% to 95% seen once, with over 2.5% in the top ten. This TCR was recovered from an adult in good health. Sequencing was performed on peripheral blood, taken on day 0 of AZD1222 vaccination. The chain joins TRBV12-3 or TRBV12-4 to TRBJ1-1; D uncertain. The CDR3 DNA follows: TGTGCCAGCAGTTTAGGGATTCGCACTGAAGCTTTCTTT. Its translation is CASSLGIRTEAFF.